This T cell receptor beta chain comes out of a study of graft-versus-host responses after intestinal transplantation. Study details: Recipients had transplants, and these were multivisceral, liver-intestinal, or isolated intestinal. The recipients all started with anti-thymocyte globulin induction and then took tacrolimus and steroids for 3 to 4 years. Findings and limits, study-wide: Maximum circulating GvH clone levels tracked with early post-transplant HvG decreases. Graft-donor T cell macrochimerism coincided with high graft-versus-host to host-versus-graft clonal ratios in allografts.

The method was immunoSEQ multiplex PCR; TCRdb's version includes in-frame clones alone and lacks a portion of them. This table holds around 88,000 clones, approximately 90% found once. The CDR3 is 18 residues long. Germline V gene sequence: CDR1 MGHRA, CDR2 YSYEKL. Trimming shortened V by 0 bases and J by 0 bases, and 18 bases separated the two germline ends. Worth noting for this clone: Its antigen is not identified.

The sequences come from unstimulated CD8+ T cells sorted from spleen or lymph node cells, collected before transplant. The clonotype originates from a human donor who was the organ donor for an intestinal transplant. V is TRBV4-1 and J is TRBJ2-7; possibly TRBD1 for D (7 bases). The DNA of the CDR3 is TGCGCCAGCAGCCAAGATGCGCCAGGGACAGCGGGCTCCTACGAGCAGTACTTC. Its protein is CASSQDAPGTAGSYEQYF.